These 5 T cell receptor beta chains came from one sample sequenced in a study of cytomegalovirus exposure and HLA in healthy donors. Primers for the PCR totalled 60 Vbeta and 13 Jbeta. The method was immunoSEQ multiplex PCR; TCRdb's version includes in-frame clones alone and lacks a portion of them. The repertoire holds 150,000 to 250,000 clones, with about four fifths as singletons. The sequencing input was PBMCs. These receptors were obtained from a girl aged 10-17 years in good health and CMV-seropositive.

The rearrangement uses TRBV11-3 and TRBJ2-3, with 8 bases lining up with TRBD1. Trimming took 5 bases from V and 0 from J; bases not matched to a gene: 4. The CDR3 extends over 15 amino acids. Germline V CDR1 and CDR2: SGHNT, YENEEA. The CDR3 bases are TGTGCCAGCAGCAGGCAGGGGGCTAGCACAGATACGCAGTATTTT. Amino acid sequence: CASSRQGASTDTQYF.

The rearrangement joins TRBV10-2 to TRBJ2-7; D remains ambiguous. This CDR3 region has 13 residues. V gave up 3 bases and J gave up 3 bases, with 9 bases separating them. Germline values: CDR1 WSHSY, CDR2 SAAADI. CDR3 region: CASSEQINYEQYF. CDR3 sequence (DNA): TGCGCCAGCAGTGAACAAATCAACTACGAGCAGTACTTC.

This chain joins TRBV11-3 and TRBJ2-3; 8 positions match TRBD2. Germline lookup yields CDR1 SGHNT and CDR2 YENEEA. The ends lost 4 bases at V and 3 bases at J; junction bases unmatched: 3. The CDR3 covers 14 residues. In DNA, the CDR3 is TGTGCCAGCAGCTATCGACTAGCGACAGATACGCAGTATTTT. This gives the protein CASSYRLATDTQYF.

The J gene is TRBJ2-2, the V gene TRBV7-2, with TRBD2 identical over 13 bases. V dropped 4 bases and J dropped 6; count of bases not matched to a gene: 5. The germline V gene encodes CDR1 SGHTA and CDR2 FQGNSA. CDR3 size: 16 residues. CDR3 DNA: TGTGCCAGCAGCTGGACTAGCGGGGGAGTGGCCGGGGAGCTGTTTTTT. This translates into CASSWTSGGVAGELFF.

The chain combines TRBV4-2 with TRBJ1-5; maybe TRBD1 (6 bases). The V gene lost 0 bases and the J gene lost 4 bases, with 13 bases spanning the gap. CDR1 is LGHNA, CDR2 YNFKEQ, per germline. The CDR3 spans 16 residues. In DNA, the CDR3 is TGTGCCAGCAGCCAAGATCGGATGGGGGCGAATCAGCCCCAGCATTTT. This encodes CASSQDRMGANQPQHF.